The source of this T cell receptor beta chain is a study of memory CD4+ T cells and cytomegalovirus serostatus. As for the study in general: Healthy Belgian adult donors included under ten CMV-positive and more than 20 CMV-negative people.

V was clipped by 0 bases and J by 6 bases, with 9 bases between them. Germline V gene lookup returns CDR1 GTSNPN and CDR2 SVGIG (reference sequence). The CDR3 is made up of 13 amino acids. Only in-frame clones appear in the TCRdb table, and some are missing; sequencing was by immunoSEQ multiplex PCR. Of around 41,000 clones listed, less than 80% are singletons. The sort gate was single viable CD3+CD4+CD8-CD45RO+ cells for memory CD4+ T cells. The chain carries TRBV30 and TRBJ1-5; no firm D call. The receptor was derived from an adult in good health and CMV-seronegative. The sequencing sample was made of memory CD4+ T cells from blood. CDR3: CAWSVSGSQPQHF. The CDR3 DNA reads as TGTGCCTGGAGTGTAAGTGGTAGTCAGCCCCAGCATTTT. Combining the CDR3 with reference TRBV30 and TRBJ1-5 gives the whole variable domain SQTIHQWPATLVQPVGSPLSLECTVEGTSNPNLYWYRQAAGRGLQLLFYSVGIGQISSEVPQNLSASRPQDRQFILSSKKLLLSDSGFYLCAWSVSGSQPQHFGDGTRLSIL.